This is a list of T cell receptor beta chains from one sample in a study of T cell responses to AZD1222 COVID-19 vaccine. Sequenced by immunoSEQ multiplex PCR; TCRdb stores in-frame clones only, minus some. The sample yields 97,000 or so clones, around 87% seen once. Sequences were derived from peripheral blood, sampled on day 0 of AZD1222 vaccination. The origin of the receptors is an adult in good health. CDR3s include the opening cysteine and the closing phenylalanine or tryptophan. The D gene is left open where the match is weak. Size tells how often a clone was seen (once, few, many) or the class of an expanded clone, and some rows leave it out.

d_gene	v_gene	j_gene	abundance	CDR3nt	CDR3aa
NA	TRBV7-9	TRBJ2-2	NA	TGTGCCAGCAGCTTGGGGGGCCGGACCGGGGAGCTGTTTTTT	CASSLGGRTGELFF
TRBD1	TRBV7-2	TRBJ1-5	NA	TGTGCCACCGGGACAGGGATCAATCAGCCCCAGCATTTT	CATGTGINQPQHF
NA	TRBV7-9	TRBJ2-5	NA	TGTGCCAGCAGTCAACCCCCAAGGGAGCAAGAGACCCAGTACTTC	CASSQPPREQETQYF
TRBD2	TRBV2	TRBJ2-3	once	TGTGCCAGCAGTGAATCTAGCGGGAGGGCCAAAGATACGCAGTATTTT	CASSESSGRAKDTQYF
TRBD1	TRBV6-5	TRBJ1-2	NA	TGTGCCAGCAGTCAGGGGGAAGCCCTTTATGGCTACACCTTC	CASSQGEALYGYTF
TRBD1	TRBV4-3	TRBJ1-1	NA	TGCGCCAGCAGACCTGACAGGGGGCCTTCCCGAGTTGAAGCTTTCTTT	CASRPDRGPSRVEAFF
NA	TRBV27	TRBJ1-5	NA	TGTGCCAGCAGTCCCCGGACGGAAAATCAGCCCCAGCATTTT	CASSPRTENQPQHF
TRBD1	TRBV9	TRBJ1-6	NA	TGTGCCAGCAGCGTAGACCCAACAGGGGGCGTGGGTGGCTCACCCCTCCACTTT	CASSVDPTGGVGGSPLHF
NA	TRBV7-2	TRBJ2-3	NA	TGTGCCAGCAGCTTAGTGGGACTTAGCACAGATACGCAGTATTTT	CASSLVGLSTDTQYF
TRBD1	TRBV28	TRBJ1-1	NA	TGTGCCAGCAGTTCCAACAGGGGATTCACTGAAGCTTTCTTT	CASSSNRGFTEAFF
NA	TRBV2	TRBJ1-6	NA	TGTGCCAGCAGTGCGATTTCAACAGGGAAGAACCATTCACCCCTCCACTTT	CASSAISTGKNHSPLHF
TRBD1	TRBV5-4	TRBJ1-4	NA	TGTGCCAGCAGCAGGGGTCGGGACAGTGCCGAAAAACTGTTTTTT	CASSRGRDSAEKLFF
NA	TRBV6-5	TRBJ1-4	NA	TGTGCCAGCAGTTCCCTGGGGGGTACTAATGAAAAACTGTTTTTT	CASSSLGGTNEKLFF
NA	TRBV15	TRBJ2-2	NA	TGTGCCACCAGCAGAGATGTGGGAACAGGGACCGGGGAGCTGTTTTTT	CATSRDVGTGTGELFF
NA	TRBV7-3	TRBJ1-6	once	TGTGCCAGCAGCTTCCAAAATAATTCACCCCTCCACTTT	CASSFQNNSPLHF
NA	TRBV6-2/TRBV6-3	TRBJ2-2	few	TGTGCCAGCAGTTACTCAGTGTTGAGAGCGAACACCGGGGAGCTGTTTTTT	CASSYSVLRANTGELFF
NA	TRBV25-1	TRBJ2-1	NA	TGTGCCAGCAGTGAAACCGTCCGCAATGAGCAGTTCTTC	CASSETVRNEQFF
TRBD1	TRBV30	TRBJ2-7	NA	TGTGCCTGGAGTGCTGGGACAGGGTACGAGCAGTACTTC	CAWSAGTGYEQYF
NA	TRBV20-1	TRBJ1-1	NA	TGCAGTGCTAGTTGGCCAGCCAGGGTAAACACTGAAGCTTTCTTT	CSASWPARVNTEAFF
TRBD1	TRBV7-8	TRBJ1-3	NA	TGTGCCAGCACCCCTCGGACAGGGCTTTTCTCTGGAAACACCATATATTTT	CASTPRTGLFSGNTIYF
TRBD1	TRBV28	TRBJ1-2	NA	TGTGCCAGCAGTTCCTACAGGGGCCATGGCTACACCTTC	CASSSYRGHGYTF
NA	TRBV10-3	TRBJ1-2	NA	TGTGCCATCAGTGAGTCCAGGATCCCCTCGATCCATGGCTACACCTTC	CAISESRIPSIHGYTF
NA	TRBV4-2	TRBJ1-1	NA	TGTGCCAGCAGCCAAGATCCAGGGATGAACACTGAAGCTTTCTTT	CASSQDPGMNTEAFF
NA	TRBV2	TRBJ2-2	NA	TGTGCCAGCAGTGTTCAGGGGGGGATCGGGGAGCTGTTTTTT	CASSVQGGIGELFF
TRBD2	TRBV11-2	TRBJ2-7	NA	TGTGCCAGCAGCTTAGAACTAGCGAGGTCCTACGAGCAGTACTTC	CASSLELARSYEQYF
TRBD1	TRBV7-3	TRBJ2-5	NA	TGTGCCAGCAGCTCAACAGGGGGCGCGGAGAGGGAGACCCAGTACTTC	CASSSTGGAERETQYF
NA	TRBV6-5	TRBJ1-1	NA	TGTGCCAGCAGTTACAACAGAAACACTGAAGCTTTCTTT	CASSYNRNTEAFF
NA	TRBV3-1/TRBV3-2	TRBJ1-5	NA	TGTGCCAGCAGCCAAGAAAGCTGGTTTTATCAGCCCCAGCATTTT	CASSQESWFYQPQHF
NA	TRBV19	TRBJ1-5	NA	TGTGCCAGTAGTATCGTTACGGGGGGCAATCAGCCCCAGCATTTT	CASSIVTGGNQPQHF
TRBD1	TRBV19	TRBJ1-1	NA	TGTGCCAGTAGTTCCAACAGGGGGGTCCTTGGCACTGAAGCTTTCTTT	CASSSNRGVLGTEAFF
TRBD2	TRBV7-2	TRBJ2-2	NA	TGTGCCAGCAGCTCAGGGGCGGGAGGGAACGCCGGGGAGCTGTTTTTT	CASSSGAGGNAGELFF
NA	TRBV28	TRBJ2-7	NA	TGTGCCAGCAGTGGCCCTTATTCTGCCTCCTACGAGCAGTACTTC	CASSGPYSASYEQYF
NA	TRBV7-2	TRBJ1-6	NA	TGTGCCAGCAGCTCGAGGGGCGAGAGGACAGTGAATTCACCCCTCCACTTT	CASSSRGERTVNSPLHF
NA	TRBV11-2	TRBJ2-3	NA	TGTGCCAGCAGGGATTTTAAGCGGGCCACAGATACGCAGTATTTT	CASRDFKRATDTQYF
NA	TRBV18	TRBJ1-1	NA	TGTGCCAGCTCCTATCTAGGGGGGAACACTGAAGCTTTCTTT	CASSYLGGNTEAFF
NA	TRBV7-9	TRBJ1-3	NA	TGTGCCAGCAGCGCCCAGTCGAACACCATATATTTT	CASSAQSNTIYF
NA	TRBV2	TRBJ2-7	once	TGTGCCAGCAGTGATCAGTTGGGTGGCGAGCAGTACTTC	CASSDQLGGEQYF
NA	TRBV7-6	TRBJ1-6	NA	TGTGCCAGCAGCTTATACAGTGGAAATAATTCACCCCTCCACTTT	CASSLYSGNNSPLHF
TRBD1	TRBV5-6	TRBJ2-5	NA	TGTGCCAGCAGCAAGACAGGGCAACAAGAGACCCAGTACTTC	CASSKTGQQETQYF
NA	TRBV19	TRBJ2-6	NA	TGTGCCAGTAGTATAGGTGGGGCCAACGTCCTGACTTTC	CASSIGGANVLTF
NA	TRBV18	TRBJ1-2	NA	TGTGCCAGCTCACCGGGTAGCGCCTCCAACTATGGCTACACCTTC	CASSPGSASNYGYTF
NA	TRBV5-1	TRBJ1-6	NA	TGCGCCAGCAGCTTCGGGGCAGGCCAAAGCTCCTATAATTCACCCCTCCACTTT	CASSFGAGQSSYNSPLHF
NA	TRBV7-9	TRBJ1-1	NA	TGTGCCAGCAGCTTATCAGTAGACACTGAAGCTTTCTTT	CASSLSVDTEAFF
TRBD2	TRBV7-3	TRBJ2-7	NA	TGTGCCAGCAGCTCAACCGGGACTACCGAGCAGTACTTC	CASSSTGTTEQYF
NA	TRBV7-3	TRBJ2-3	NA	TGTGCCAGCAGCTTCTTAGGGGAAAATACGCAGTATTTT	CASSFLGENTQYF
NA	TRBV2	TRBJ1-1	NA	TGTGCCAGCAGGGTATCCTCTCAAAGGGGCACTGAAGCTTTCTTT	CASRVSSQRGTEAFF
TRBD1	TRBV7-2	TRBJ1-5	NA	TGTGCCAGCAGCCCACGACACAGGGGGCATCAGCCCCAGCATTTT	CASSPRHRGHQPQHF
NA	TRBV7-2	TRBJ1-3	NA	TGTGCCAGCAGCTTAGCAGCAGGGTCGGGAAACACCATATATTTT	CASSLAAGSGNTIYF